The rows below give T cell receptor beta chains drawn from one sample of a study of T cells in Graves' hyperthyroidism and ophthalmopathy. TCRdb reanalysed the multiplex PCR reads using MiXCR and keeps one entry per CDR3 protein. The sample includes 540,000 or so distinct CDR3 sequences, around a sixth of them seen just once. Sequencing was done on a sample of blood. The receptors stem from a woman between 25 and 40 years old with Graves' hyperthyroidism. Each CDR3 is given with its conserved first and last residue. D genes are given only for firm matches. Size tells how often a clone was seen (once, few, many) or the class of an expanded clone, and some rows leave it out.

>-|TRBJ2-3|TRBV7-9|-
CASSLGSYRSTDTQYF
TGTGCCAGCAGCTTAGGTTCGTACAGGAGCACAGATACGCAGTATTTT
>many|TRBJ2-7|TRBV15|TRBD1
CATSRGTGGREQYF
TGTGCCACCAGCAGAGGAACAGGGGGCCGCGAGCAGTACTTC
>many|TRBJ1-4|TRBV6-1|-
CASSPSVWANEKLFF
TGTGCCAGCAGTCCGTCTGTTTGGGCTAATGAAAAACTGTTTTTT
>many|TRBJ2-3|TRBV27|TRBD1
CASSSGQGWDTQYF
TGTGCCAGCAGTTCGGGACAGGGTTGGGATACGCAGTATTTT
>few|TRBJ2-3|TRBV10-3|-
CAISTTGEADTQYF
TGTGCCATCTCGACGACGGGTGAGGCAGATACGCAGTATTTT
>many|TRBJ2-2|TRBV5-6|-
CASTLNTGELFF
TGTGCCAGCACCCTAAACACCGGGGAGCTGTTTTTT
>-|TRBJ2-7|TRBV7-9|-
CASSLESGNEQYF
TGTGCCAGCAGCTTAGAGTCCGGAAACGAGCAGTACTTC
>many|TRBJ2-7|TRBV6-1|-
CASRRRDGGYEQYF
TGTGCCAGCAGACGCCGGGACGGGGGCTACGAGCAGTACTTC
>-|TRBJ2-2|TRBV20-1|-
CSASFDTTNTGELFF
TGCAGTGCTAGTTTCGATACGACGAACACCGGGGAGCTGTTTTTT
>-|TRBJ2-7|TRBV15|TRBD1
CATGTGGYEQYF
TGTGCCACCGGGACAGGGGGCTACGAGCAGTACTTC
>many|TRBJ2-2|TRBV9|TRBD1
CASSEPGTENTGELFF
TGTGCCAGCAGCGAACCAGGGACAGAGAACACCGGGGAGCTGTTTTTT
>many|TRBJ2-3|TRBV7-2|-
CASSLGMGLVSTDTQYF
TGTGCCAGCAGCTTAGGGATGGGGCTGGTAAGCACAGATACGCAGTATTTT
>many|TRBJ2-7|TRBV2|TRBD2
CASRRLAGGPGEQYF
TGTGCCAGCAGGAGACTAGCGGGAGGGCCGGGGGAGCAGTACTTC
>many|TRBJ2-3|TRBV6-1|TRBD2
CASSQRLQREANTQYF
TGTGCCAGCAGCCAAAGACTACAGCGGGAGGCCAATACGCAGTATTTT
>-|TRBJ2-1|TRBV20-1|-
CSANREGAYNEQFF
TGCAGTGCAAACAGGGAAGGAGCCTACAATGAGCAGTTCTTC
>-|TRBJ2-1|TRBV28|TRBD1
CVSRTDRGGGSSYNEQFF
TGTGTCAGTAGGACGGACAGGGGAGGCGGGAGCTCCTACAATGAGCAGTTCTTC
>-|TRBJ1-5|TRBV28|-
CASSFGGRGNQPQHF
TGTGCCAGCAGTTTTGGGGGGAGGGGCAATCAGCCCCAGCATTTT
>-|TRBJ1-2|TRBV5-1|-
CASSPGGTFSYGYTF
TGCGCCAGCAGCCCAGGAGGGACTTTCAGCTATGGCTACACCTTC
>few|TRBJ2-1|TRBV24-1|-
CATSVTGSSYNEQFF
TGTGCCACCAGTGTTACAGGAAGCTCCTACAATGAGCAGTTCTTC
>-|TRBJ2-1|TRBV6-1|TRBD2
CASGAGVRSYNEQFF
TGTGCCAGCGGAGCGGGAGTCCGGTCCTACAATGAGCAGTTCTTC